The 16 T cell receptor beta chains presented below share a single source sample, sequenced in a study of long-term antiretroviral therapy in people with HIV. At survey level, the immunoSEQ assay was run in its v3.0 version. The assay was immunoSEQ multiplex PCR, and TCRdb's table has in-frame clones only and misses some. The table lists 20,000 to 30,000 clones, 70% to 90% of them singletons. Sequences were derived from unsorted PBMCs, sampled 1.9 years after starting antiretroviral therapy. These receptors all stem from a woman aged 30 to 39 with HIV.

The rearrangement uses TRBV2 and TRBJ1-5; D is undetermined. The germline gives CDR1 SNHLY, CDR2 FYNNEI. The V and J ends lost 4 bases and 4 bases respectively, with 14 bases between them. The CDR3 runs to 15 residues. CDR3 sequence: CASSGNTGRNQPQHF. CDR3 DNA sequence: TGTGCCAGCAGTGGTAATACGGGCCGGAATCAGCCCCAGCATTTT.

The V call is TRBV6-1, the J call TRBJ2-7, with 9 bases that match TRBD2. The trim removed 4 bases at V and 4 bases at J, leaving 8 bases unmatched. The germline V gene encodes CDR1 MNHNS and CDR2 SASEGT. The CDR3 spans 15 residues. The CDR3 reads CASSVAGVSGYEQYF. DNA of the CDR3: TGTGCCAGCAGTGTAGCGGGGGTATCTGGGTACGAGCAGTACTTC.

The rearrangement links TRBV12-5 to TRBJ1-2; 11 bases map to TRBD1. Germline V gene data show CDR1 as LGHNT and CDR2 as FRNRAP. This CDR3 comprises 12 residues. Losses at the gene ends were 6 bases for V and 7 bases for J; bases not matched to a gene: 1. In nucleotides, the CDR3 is TGTGCTAGTGGGGGGACAGGGGGTGGCTACACCTTC. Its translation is CASGGTGGGYTF.

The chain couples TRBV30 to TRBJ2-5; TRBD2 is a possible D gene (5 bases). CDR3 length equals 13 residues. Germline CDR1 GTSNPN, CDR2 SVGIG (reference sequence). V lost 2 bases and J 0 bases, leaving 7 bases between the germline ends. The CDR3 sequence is CAWSTGNQETQYF. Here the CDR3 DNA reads TGTGCCTGGAGTACGGGGAACCAAGAGACCCAGTACTTC.

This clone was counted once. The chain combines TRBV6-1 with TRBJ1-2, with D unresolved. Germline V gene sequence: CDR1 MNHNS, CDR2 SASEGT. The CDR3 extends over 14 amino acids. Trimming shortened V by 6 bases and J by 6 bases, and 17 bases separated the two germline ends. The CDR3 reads CASRGPAWSDGYTF. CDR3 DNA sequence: TGTGCCAGCAGGGGTCCCGCCTGGAGTGATGGCTACACCTTC.

DNA of the CDR3: TGTGCCAGCAGCCATCGTCTAGGGGAAAAACTGTTTTTT. Protein product: CASSHRLGEKLFF. The chain uses TRBV14 and TRBJ1-4; no clear D gene. V was clipped by 3 bases and J by 8 bases, with 10 bases between them. Per germline, CDR1 SGHDN and CDR2 FVKESK. The CDR3 consists of 13 residues.

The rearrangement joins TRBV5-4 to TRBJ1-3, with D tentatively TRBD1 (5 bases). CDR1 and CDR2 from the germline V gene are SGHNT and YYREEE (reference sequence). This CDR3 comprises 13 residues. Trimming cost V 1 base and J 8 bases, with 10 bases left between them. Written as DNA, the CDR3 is TGTGCCAGCAGCTTGTGGGGCCGGGACACCATATATTTT. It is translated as CASSLWGRDTIYF.

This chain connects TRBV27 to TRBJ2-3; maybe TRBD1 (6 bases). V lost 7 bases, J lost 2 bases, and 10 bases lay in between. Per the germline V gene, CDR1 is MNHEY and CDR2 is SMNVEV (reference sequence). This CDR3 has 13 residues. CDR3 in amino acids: CASTGAYTDTQYF. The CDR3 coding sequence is TGTGCCAGCACAGGGGCGTACACAGATACGCAGTATTTT.

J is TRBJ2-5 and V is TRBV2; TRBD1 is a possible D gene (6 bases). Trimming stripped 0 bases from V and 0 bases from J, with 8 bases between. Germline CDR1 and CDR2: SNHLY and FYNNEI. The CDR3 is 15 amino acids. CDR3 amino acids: CASSEAGTNQETQYF. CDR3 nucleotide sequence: TGTGCCAGCAGTGAAGCTGGGACAAACCAAGAGACCCAGTACTTC.

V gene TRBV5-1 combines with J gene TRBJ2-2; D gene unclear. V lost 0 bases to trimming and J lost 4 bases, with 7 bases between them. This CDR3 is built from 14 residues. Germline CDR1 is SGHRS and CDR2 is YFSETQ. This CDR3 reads CASSLDQPTGELFF. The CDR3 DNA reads TGCGCCAGCAGCTTGGATCAGCCCACCGGGGAGCTGTTTTTT.

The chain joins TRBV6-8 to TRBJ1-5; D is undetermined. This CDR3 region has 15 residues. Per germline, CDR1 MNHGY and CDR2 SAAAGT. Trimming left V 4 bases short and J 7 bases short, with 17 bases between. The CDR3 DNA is TGTGCCAGCAGTTGCAACCATCTTAGGGAGCAGCCCCAGCATTTT. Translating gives CASSCNHLREQPQHF.

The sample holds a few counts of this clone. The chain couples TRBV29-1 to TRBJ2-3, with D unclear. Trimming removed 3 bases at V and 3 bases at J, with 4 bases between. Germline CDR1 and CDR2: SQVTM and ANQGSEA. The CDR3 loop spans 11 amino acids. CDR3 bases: TGCAGCGTTGAGACTACAGATACGCAGTATTTT. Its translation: CSVETTDTQYF.

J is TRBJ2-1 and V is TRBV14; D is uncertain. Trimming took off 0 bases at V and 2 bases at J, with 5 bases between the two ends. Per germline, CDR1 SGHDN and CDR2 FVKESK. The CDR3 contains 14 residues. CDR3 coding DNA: TGTGCCAGCAGCCAAGAAAACACCTACAATGAGCAGTTCTTC. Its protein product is CASSQENTYNEQFF.

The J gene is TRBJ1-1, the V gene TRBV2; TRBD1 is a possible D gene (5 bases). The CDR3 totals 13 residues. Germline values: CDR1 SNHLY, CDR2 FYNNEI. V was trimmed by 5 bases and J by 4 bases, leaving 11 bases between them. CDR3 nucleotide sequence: TGTGCCAGCAGTTTGGGGCCCGGCACTGAAGCTTTCTTT. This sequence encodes CASSLGPGTEAFF. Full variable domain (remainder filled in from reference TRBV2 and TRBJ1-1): EPEVTQTPSHQVTQMGQEVILRCVPISNHLYFYWYRQILGQKVEFLVSFYNNEISEKSEIFDDQFSVERPDGSNFTLKIRSTKLEDSAMYFCASSLGPGTEAFFGQGTRLTVV.

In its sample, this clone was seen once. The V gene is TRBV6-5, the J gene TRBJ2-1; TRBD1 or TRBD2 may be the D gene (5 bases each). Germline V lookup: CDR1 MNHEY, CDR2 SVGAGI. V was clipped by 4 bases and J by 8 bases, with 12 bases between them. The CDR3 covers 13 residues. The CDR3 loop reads CASSLAGRDEQFF. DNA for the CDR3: TGTGCCAGCAGTTTGGCAGGGCGGGATGAGCAGTTCTTC.

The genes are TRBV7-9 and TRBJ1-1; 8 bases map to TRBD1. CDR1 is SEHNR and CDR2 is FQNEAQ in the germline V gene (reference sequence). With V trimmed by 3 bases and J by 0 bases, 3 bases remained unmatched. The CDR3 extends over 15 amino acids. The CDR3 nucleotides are TGTGCCAGCAGCTTTAGGACAGGGATGAACACTGAAGCTTTCTTT. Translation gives CASSFRTGMNTEAFF.